This T cell receptor beta chain was found in a study of somatic mutations in cytotoxic T cells in rheumatoid arthritis. Whole-study context: Patient blood, which was peripheral blood collected as 30 ml EDTA, was drawn right after diagnosis and before any treatment started.

J gave up 4 bases and V 1 base, and 8 bases lay outside the gene matches. The germline V gene encodes CDR1 SGHVS and CDR2 FQNEAQ. The CDR3 contains 19 residues. Study conclusions and caveats: Only rheumatoid arthritis patients, not healthy controls, showed CD8+ clonality increasing with age.

Data came from immunoSEQ multiplex PCR; TCRdb stores just in-frame clones and leaves some out. This table has about 23,000 clones, roughly 80% appearing once. In regard to this clone: Its antigen remains unknown.

Isolation of the CD4+ and CD8+ populations was accomplished via positive magnetic bead selection, with purity assessed by flow cytometry. The sample comprised CD8+ T cells sorted from blood. This TCR came from an adult with rheumatoid arthritis. The chain links TRBV7-8 to TRBJ2-1, with 15 bases fitting TRBD2. The chain's CDR3 is CASSLVRTSGGAIYNEQFF. The CDR3 DNA follows: TGTGCCAGCAGCTTAGTACGGACTAGCGGGGGGGCGATATACAATGAGCAGTTCTTC. The entire variable domain, with the rest obtained from reference TRBV7-8 and TRBJ2-1, is as follows: GAGVSQSPRYKVAKRGQDVALRCDPISGHVSLFWYQQALGQGPEFLTYFQNEAQLDKSGLPSDRFFAERPEGSVSTLKIQRTQQEDSAVYLCASSLVRTSGGAIYNEQFFGPGTRLTVL.